This T cell receptor beta chain was recovered during a study of shared clonotypes between healthy human individuals. Study conclusions and caveats: Apart from blood, nothing was sampled; tissue repertoires likely differ.

Splitting the CD4+ cells yielded a CD45RA+ naive subset and a CD45RA-negative memory subset. This clone appeared once. Its antigen is not identified. Profiled with immunoSEQ multiplex PCR; TCRdb holds only in-frame clones, not every one. The sample includes a few million clones, over 85% of them seen just once. What was sequenced was naive CD4+ T cells sorted from blood. This sample's subset: CD45RA+ positively selected. This sequence was found in a man younger than 30 in good health.

The CDR3 coding sequence is TGTGCCAGCAGCTTTTACTCGACCCCGGGGGCGCGGGAGACCCAGTACTTC. Protein product: CASSFYSTPGARETQYF. The rearrangement links TRBV7-2 to TRBJ2-5; D could derive from TRBD1 or TRBD2 (6 bases each). V lost 3 bases and J lost 5, with 22 bases in between. Germline CDR1 reads SGHTA; CDR2 reads FQGNSA. The CDR3 contains 17 residues. The full variable domain, its missing parts supplied by reference TRBV7-2 and TRBJ2-5, is GAGVSQSPSNKVTEKGKDVELRCDPISGHTALYWYRQSLGQGLEFLIYFQGNSAPDKSGLPSDRFSAERTGGSVSTLTIQRTQQEDSAVYLCASSFYSTPGARETQYFGPGTRLLVL.